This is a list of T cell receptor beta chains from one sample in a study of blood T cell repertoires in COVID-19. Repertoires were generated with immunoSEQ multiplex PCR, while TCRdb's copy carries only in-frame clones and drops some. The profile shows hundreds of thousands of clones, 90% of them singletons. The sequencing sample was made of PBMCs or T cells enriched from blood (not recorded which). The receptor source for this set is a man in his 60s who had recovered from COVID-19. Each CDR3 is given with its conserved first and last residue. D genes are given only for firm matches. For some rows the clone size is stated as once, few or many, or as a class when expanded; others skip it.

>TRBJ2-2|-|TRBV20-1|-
CSASPGNPPPRRGGATGELFF
TGCAGTGCTAGTCCCGGGAACCCCCCCCCTAGGCGGGGTGGTGCCACCGGGGAGCTGTTTTTT
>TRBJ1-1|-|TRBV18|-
CASSPSIGANTEAFF
TGTGCCAGCTCACCTAGCATAGGGGCGAACACTGAAGCTTTCTTT
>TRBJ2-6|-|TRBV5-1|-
CASSGRGGPTGANVLTF
TGCGCCAGCAGCGGTCGCGGAGGGCCGACTGGGGCCAACGTCCTGACTTTC
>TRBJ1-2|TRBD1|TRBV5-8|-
CASSSRGPSYGYTF
TGTGCCAGCAGCTCCAGGGGGCCCTCCTATGGCTACACCTTC
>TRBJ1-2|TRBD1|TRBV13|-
CASSFIQGLAPYGYTF
TGTGCCAGCAGCTTCATACAGGGGCTCGCGCCCTATGGCTACACCTTC
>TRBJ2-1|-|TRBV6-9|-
CASSTRDTSSYNEQFF
TGTGCCAGCAGTACAAGGGACACCAGCTCCTACAATGAGCAGTTCTTC
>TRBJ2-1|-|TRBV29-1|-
CSVSLGGGYYNEQFF
TGCAGCGTTTCGCTGGGCGGCGGGTATTACAATGAGCAGTTCTTC
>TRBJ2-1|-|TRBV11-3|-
CASSSDSNEQFF
TGTGCCAGCAGCTCCGACAGCAATGAGCAGTTCTTC
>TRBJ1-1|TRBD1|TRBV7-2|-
CASRRTGGTEAFF
TGTGCCAGCAGACGCACAGGGGGTACTGAAGCTTTCTTT
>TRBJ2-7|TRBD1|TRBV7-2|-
CASSHDTGVYEQYF
TGTGCCAGCAGCCATGACACAGGGGTATACGAGCAGTACTTC
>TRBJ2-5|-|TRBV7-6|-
CASSLALDSQETQYF
TGTGCCAGCAGCTTAGCCCTGGACAGCCAAGAGACCCAGTACTTC
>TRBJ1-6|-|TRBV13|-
CASRRGVGNSPLHF
TGTGCCAGCAGGCGGGGGGTCGGGAATTCACCCCTCCACTTT
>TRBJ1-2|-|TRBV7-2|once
CASSLSMRAPFYGYTF
TGTGCCAGCAGCTTGTCGATGAGAGCCCCATTCTATGGCTACACCTTC
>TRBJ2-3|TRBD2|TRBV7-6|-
CASSLSSGASTDTQYF
TGTGCCAGCAGCTTATCTAGCGGGGCTAGCACAGATACGCAGTATTTT
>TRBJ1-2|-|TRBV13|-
CASSTAEGATGYGYTF
TGTGCCAGCAGCACTGCGGAGGGAGCGACGGGTTATGGCTACACCTTC
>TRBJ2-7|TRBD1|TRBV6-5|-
CASRGTGLYEQYF
TGTGCCAGCAGGGGGACAGGGCTCTACGAGCAGTACTTC
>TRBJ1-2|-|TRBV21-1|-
CASNYLDRTYGYTF
TGTGCCAGCAACTATCTGGACAGAACCTATGGCTACACCTTC
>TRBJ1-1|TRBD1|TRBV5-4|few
CASSLARDSRMNTEAFF
TGTGCCAGCAGCTTGGCCAGGGACAGCCGAATGAACACTGAAGCTTTCTTT
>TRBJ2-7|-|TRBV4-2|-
CASSQDHGREQYF
TGTGCCAGCAGCCAAGATCACGGTCGGGAGCAGTACTTC
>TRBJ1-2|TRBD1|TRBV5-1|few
CASSLGDRVPGYGYTF
TGCGCCAGCAGCTTGGGGGACAGGGTTCCGGGCTATGGCTACACCTTC
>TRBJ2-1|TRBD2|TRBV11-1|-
CATKKGLAGVDEQFF
TGTGCCACCAAAAAGGGACTAGCGGGGGTCGATGAGCAGTTCTTC
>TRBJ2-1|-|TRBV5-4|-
CASSLDLNEQFF
TGTGCCAGCAGCTTGGATCTGAATGAGCAGTTCTTC
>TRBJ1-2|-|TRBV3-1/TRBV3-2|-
CASSQDLGGGYTF
TGTGCCAGCAGCCAAGATCTAGGAGGCGGCTACACCTTC
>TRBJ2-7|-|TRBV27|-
CASSTTSGAQQYF
TGTGCCAGCAGCACTACAAGCGGAGCACAGCAGTACTTC
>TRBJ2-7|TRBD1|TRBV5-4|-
CASSHRDRSNEQYF
TGTGCCAGCAGCCACCGGGACAGGTCCAACGAGCAGTACTTC
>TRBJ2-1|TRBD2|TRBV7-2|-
CASSFHGTSPAEEQFF
TGTGCCAGCAGCTTCCATGGGACTAGCCCTGCGGAGGAGCAGTTCTTC
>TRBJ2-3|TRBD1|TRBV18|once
CASSPQGASGLTDTQYF
TGTGCCAGCTCACCACAGGGGGCCTCCGGCTTAACAGATACGCAGTATTTT
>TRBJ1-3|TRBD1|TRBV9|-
CASSGRGNSGNTIYF
TGTGCCAGCAGCGGCAGGGGGAACTCTGGAAACACCATATATTTT
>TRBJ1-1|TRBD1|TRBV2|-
CATGQGPNTEAFF
TGTGCCACCGGACAGGGGCCGAACACTGAAGCTTTCTTT
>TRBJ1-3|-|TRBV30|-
CAWSVTGSSGNTIYF
TGTGCCTGGAGTGTAACAGGAAGCTCTGGAAACACCATATATTTT
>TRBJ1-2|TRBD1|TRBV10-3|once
CAISTTQGAGGYTF
TGTGCCATCAGCACGACACAGGGGGCGGGTGGCTACACCTTC
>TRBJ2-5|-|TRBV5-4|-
CASSLVAGETQYF
TGTGCCAGCAGCTTGGTAGCTGGGGAGACCCAGTACTTC
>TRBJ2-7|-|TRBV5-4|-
CASSFRSYEQYF
TGTGCCAGCAGCTTCCGGTCTTACGAGCAGTACTTC
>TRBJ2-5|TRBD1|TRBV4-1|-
CASSQTGNRGRTETQYF
TGCGCCAGCAGCCAAACGGGAAACAGGGGGAGGACGGAGACCCAGTACTTC
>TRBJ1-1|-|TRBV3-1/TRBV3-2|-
CASSSIGDRAEAFF
TGTGCCAGCAGCTCCATAGGGGATCGGGCTGAAGCTTTCTTT
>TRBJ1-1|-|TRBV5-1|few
CASSVTTGIFGGAFF
TGCGCCAGCAGCGTCACCACAGGGATTTTTGGCGGAGCTTTCTTT
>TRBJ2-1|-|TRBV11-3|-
CASSWTGGLYNEQFF
TGTGCCAGCAGCTGGACAGGAGGGCTCTACAATGAGCAGTTCTTC
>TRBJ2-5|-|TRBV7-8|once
CASSRASGNQETQYF
TGTGCCAGCAGCCGAGCCTCGGGGAACCAAGAGACCCAGTACTTC
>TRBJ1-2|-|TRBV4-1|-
CASSQEPGTSYYYGYTF
TGCGCCAGCAGCCAGGAGCCCGGGACATCTTATTACTATGGCTACACCTTC
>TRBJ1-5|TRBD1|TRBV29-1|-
CSGATGYNQPQHF
TGCAGCGGTGCGACAGGGTACAATCAGCCCCAGCATTTT
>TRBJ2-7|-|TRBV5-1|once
CASSWRVWDEQYF
TGCGCCAGCAGCTGGAGGGTGTGGGACGAGCAGTACTTC
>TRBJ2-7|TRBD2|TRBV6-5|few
CASRLAGRYEQYF
TGTGCCAGCAGACTAGCGGGGAGATACGAGCAGTACTTC
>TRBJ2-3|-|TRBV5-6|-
CASSITSTDTQYF
TGTGCCAGCAGCATCACTAGCACAGATACGCAGTATTTT
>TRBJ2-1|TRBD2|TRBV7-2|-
CASSLNPAGAGYNEQFF
TGTGCCAGCAGCCTAAACCCAGCGGGAGCAGGTTACAATGAGCAGTTCTTC
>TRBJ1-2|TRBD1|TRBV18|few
CASSLEDRAYGYTF
TGTGCCAGCTCATTAGAGGACAGGGCCTATGGCTACACCTTC
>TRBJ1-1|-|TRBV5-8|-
CASSVAGTAGTEAFF
TGTGCCAGCAGCGTAGCGGGGACGGCTGGCACTGAAGCTTTCTTT
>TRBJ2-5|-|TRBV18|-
CASSPEGRGGKTQYF
TGTGCCAGCTCACCAGAGGGCAGGGGAGGGAAGACCCAGTACTTC
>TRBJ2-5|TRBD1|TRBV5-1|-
CASSTNRGVETQYF
TGCGCCAGCAGCACAAACAGGGGAGTGGAGACCCAGTACTTC
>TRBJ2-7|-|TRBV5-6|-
CASSLFRTYEQYF
TGTGCCAGCAGCTTGTTCAGGACCTACGAGCAGTACTTC
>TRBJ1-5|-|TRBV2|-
CASKRGPNQGNQPQHF
TGTGCCAGCAAAAGGGGTCCGAACCAGGGCAATCAGCCCCAGCATTTT
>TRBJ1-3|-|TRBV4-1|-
CASSRIHGTGGSGNTIYF
TGCGCCAGCAGCCGAATACACGGGACGGGAGGCTCTGGAAACACCATATATTTT
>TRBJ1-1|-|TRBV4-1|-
CASSQKTENTEAFF
TGCGCCAGCAGCCAAAAAACAGAGAACACTGAAGCTTTCTTT
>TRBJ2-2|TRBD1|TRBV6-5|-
CASRIDRVNTGELFF
TGTGCCAGCAGAATAGACAGGGTGAACACCGGGGAGCTGTTTTTT
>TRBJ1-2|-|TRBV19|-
CASTPRGTYGYTF
TGTGCCAGTACCCCAAGGGGGACATATGGCTACACCTTC